This entry describes one T cell receptor (beta chain). Its antigen is undetermined. A second 7 to 11 cycle PCR used barcoded and J-beta primers. Every cDNA molecule bore a tag from a template-switch adaptor containing 12 random nucleotides. TCRdb re-called the 5' RACE reads with MiXCR, one entry per CDR3 protein. Of 1.5 million or so distinct CDR3 sequences in the sample, 42% were seen once. The data originate from a study of blood T cells in healthy people across ages. Looking at the study overall: Per two T cells, about one barcoded beta molecule was captured through template switching.

This CDR3 region has 14 residues. Trimming cost V 3 bases and J 7 bases, with 13 bases left between them. CDR1 is SGHTA and CDR2 is FQGNSA in the germline V gene. Study-level findings and limits: Unsorted PBMCs ruled out conclusive naive versus antigen-experienced comparison.

The source material was blood. This TCR came from a woman between 18 and 29 years old in good health. The genes are TRBV7-2 and TRBJ2-1; TRBD1 or TRBD2 may be the D gene (5 bases each). The CDR3 nucleotides read TGTGCCAGCAGCTTTATAGGGACGCATAATGAGCAGTTCTTC. The encoded protein is CASSFIGTHNEQFF.